One T cell receptor (beta chain) is described in this entry. This specimen belongs to a study of blood T cell repertoires in COVID-19. The overall study: The United States, Italy and Spain supplied acute and convalescent COVID-19 samples. T cells, B-cell-depleted T cells, or PBMCs supplied cDNA or gDNA.

Germline-derived CDR1 and CDR2 are SGHDT and YYEEEE. The germline V and J ends were trimmed by 5 bases and 6 bases, with 12 bases remaining between them. The CDR3 has 13 residues. Original data processing: How many nucleated cells were present was estimated from reference gene primer amplification. The protocol was immunoSEQ multiplex PCR, while the TCRdb copy is restricted to in-frame clones and leaves out a portion. V and J calls and clone size are as listed in that table; D and trimming were resolved from the DNA. The table includes roughly 17,000 clones, approximately 84% detected once. The sample was peripheral blood. This rearrangement joins TRBV5-6 to TRBJ1-5; D gene unclear. This receptor was taken from a human donor with active COVID-19. The donor label of this sample is uncertain. This CDR3 reads CASSSFGVQPQHF. Here the CDR3 DNA reads TGTGCCAGCAGTAGCTTCGGAGTTCAGCCCCAGCATTTT.